This T cell receptor (beta chain) was documented in a study of PD-L1 blockade in urothelial cancer. Study as a whole: Blood was analyzed 3 weeks (second dose) and 6 weeks after treatment start. Median blood clonality was roughly 0.078, with 86,000 or so unique TCRs.

Spike-ins of synthetic TCR analog templates went into each PCR. Clones were read by immunoSEQ multiplex PCR, and TCRdb kept only the in-frame ones, dropping some. The sample consists of 60,000 to 80,000 clones, about 90% of them appearing once. This CDR3 comprises 15 residues. V shed 6 bases and J shed 3 bases, with 18 bases lying between them. The V gene's germline CDR1 is MNHNS and CDR2 SASEGT. Regarding time point: peripheral blood 6 weeks after treatment start. Notes on this clone: Its antigen is undetermined.

Study results and caveats: Tumor-linked clones in blood grew more by 3 weeks in durable-benefit patients.

The clonotype originates from a man aged 55 to 69 with urothelial cancer. Sequencing used PBMCs, obtained around atezolizumab (anti-PD-L1) treatment. The chain links TRBV6-1 to TRBJ2-7; D is possibly TRBD1 (6 bases). CDR3 bases: TGTGCCAGCAGCGACCGCCACCAGGGGCTCTACGAGCAGTACTTC. Amino acids: CASSDRHQGLYEQYF.